This TCR beta chain was captured in a study of cytomegalovirus exposure and HLA in healthy donors (dated 2017 in TCRdb). About the study as a whole: A later analysis indicated that the roughly 120 validation repertoires were generated on the platform also employed for the approximately 700 repertoires of the first cohort. The study combined high-throughput TCR immunosequencing, statistical association of individual TCRs with disease status, and machine learning to predict cytomegalovirus infection status. Along with the approximately 620-subject first cohort, a separate validation cohort of approximately 110 different subjects was used. The study aimed to test whether signatures of past pathogen exposure could be identified by cataloging public T cell receptors. Overall study outcomes, separate from this receptor: In vitro tests confirmed that a few of the cytomegalovirus-associated TCR beta chains recognize cytomegalovirus antigens. According to the authors, the approach could potentially be generalized to other disease states and immunological phenotypes. The classifier was reported to diagnose cytomegalovirus status with high specificity and sensitivity in both the original cohort and the validation cohort. Most TCR sequences were observed very rarely across donors, whereas some public TCRs were present in many individuals. A later analysis found that TCRs clustered in the first cohort also tended to co-occur in the 130 or so validation repertoires, with 94% of cluster scores above 0. A total of fewer than 200 TCR beta chains were listed by the study as associated with cytomegalovirus. The validation cohort had no HLA typing available for a later analysis, so co-occurrence within that cohort was assessed over all 120 or so repertoires.

Donors formed part of the validation cohort, which comprised over a hundred subjects and was distinct from the first cohort of fewer than 750 subjects. From a lookup of the germline V gene, CDR1 and CDR2 are MDHEN and SYDVKM. Relative to germline, V is missing 4 bases and J is missing 4 bases, with 18 bases of the junction outside any gene match. The CDR3 numbers 18 residues from cysteine through phenylalanine. CDR3 DNA only is kept here, 54 bases in frame from base 1. Remarks on this clone: No cognate antigen has been identified for it. It has no much larger one-base neighbor in the sample; base qualities were not kept.

Receptor amplification or capture employed the immunoSEQ multiplex PCR assay. On the study's bioinformatics: A statistical classification framework was built to diagnose cytomegalovirus status from the catalog of TCR beta chain sequences. TCRdb limited this immuneACCESS table to in-frame rearrangements with V and J called. A share of clones is missing; checked studies link under half to unresolved V genes, and the rest is unexplained. V, J and clone size reflect that table, while D and trimming were determined from the DNA. This sample gives 150,000 to 200,000 clones in total; about 85% of them show up just once. Approximately 15% of the sample lies in the top ten.

The rearrangement joined TRBV28 to TRBJ2-7; 8 bases in the junction line up with TRBD2. Material: PBMCs. This TCR derives from a man between 18 and 29 years old in good health and CMV-seropositive. The CDR3 region: CASSSLPPTSGRRYEQYF. The sequence in DNA is TGTGCCAGCAGTTCCCTCCCCCCCACTAGCGGCCGAAGGTACGAGCAGTACTTC.